A single sample gave rise to the 4 T cell receptor beta chains below, sequenced in a study of T cells in tuberculosis. Sequenced by immunoSEQ multiplex PCR; TCRdb stores in-frame clones only, minus some. The table has about 43,000 clones, 90% to 95% seen once; the top ten hold about 2%. The sample comprised PBMCs. All receptors derive from a donor aged 5 to 30 with latent tuberculosis or without tuberculosis infection. Some clones in this sample may be carry-over from other donors' samples.

This chain links TRBV18 with TRBJ2-7; D might be TRBD2 (6 bases). This CDR3 is built from 14 residues. Germline V lookup: CDR1 KGHSH, CDR2 LQKENI. V shed 3 bases and J shed 3 bases, with 12 bases lying between them. The CDR3 loop reads CASSPEGGVYEQYF. CDR3 nucleotide sequence: TGTGCCAGCTCACCTGAGGGAGGAGTCTACGAGCAGTACTTC.

The chain links TRBV4-1 to TRBJ1-3; tentatively, D is TRBD1 (5 bases). The CDR3 spans 16 residues. The germline V and J ends were trimmed by 4 bases and 4 bases, with 17 bases remaining between them. Germline CDR1 is MGHRA and CDR2 is YSYEKL. The CDR3 sequence: CASSLYQGGRGNTIYF. In DNA form, the CDR3 reads TGCGCCAGCAGCCTCTACCAGGGAGGGAGAGGAAACACCATATATTTT.

The chain combines TRBV4-3 with TRBJ1-4, with 10 bases fitting TRBD1. J lost 8 bases, V lost 0 bases, and 6 bases had no gene match. Germline V gene sequence: CDR1 LGHNA, CDR2 YSLEER. CDR3 length: 16 amino acids. The CDR3 region has the DNA TGCGCCAGCAGCCAAGATCCGGGACAGGGGAAGGAAAAACTGTTTTTT. Translated: CASSQDPGQGKEKLFF.

The chain couples TRBV7-6 to TRBJ2-7, with TRBD1 identical over 11 bases. The V and J ends lost 4 bases and 3 bases, in that order; junction bases with no gene match: 5. Per germline, CDR1 SGHVS and CDR2 FNYEAQ. This CDR3 is built from 15 residues. CDR3 nucleotides: TGTGCCAGCAGCTCGAGGGGACAGGGGGTCTACGAGCAGTACTTC. This codes for CASSSRGQGVYEQYF.